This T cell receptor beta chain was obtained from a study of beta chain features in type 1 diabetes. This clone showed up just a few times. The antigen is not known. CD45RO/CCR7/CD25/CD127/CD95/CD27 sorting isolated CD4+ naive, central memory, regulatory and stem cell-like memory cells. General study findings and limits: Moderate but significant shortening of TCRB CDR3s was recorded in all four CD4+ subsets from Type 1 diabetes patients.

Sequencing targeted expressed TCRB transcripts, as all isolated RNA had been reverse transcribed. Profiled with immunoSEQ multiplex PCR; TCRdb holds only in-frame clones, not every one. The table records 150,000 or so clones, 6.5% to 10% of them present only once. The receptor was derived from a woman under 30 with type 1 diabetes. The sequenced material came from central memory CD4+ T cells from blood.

CDR3 amino acids: CASSESRGRSTDTQYF. The CDR3 DNA is TGTGCCAGCAGTGAATCCCGCGGGAGGAGCACAGATACGCAGTATTTT. This chain joins TRBV25-1 and TRBJ2-3; 8 nucleotides align to TRBD2. This CDR3 has 16 residues. Germline assignment: CDR1 MGHDK and CDR2 SYGVNS. Trimming cost V 1 base and J 0 bases; bases outside gene matches: 3.